This T cell receptor beta chain was retrieved from a study of siplizumab effects on memory and regulatory T cells (dated by TCRdb to the late 2010s). In the study overall: The study examined how the anti-CD2 antibody siplizumab affects alloreactive T-cell subsets in allogeneic mixed lymphocyte reactions built from human PBMCs.

Overall study outcomes, separate from this receptor: In reactions with siplizumab, an average of approximately 70% of mappable alloreactive CD4+ clones were Treg-derived, compared with roughly 26% in control reactions. No functional confirmation was obtained for the suppressive function of proliferating Tregs from siplizumab cultures. Sequences below about 10^-5 frequency were poorly captured, so only a minor fraction of alloreactive clones could be mapped to unstimulated subsets. Compared with memory T cells, unstimulated naive T cells appeared more diverse, and naive cells seemed to make a substantial contribution to the alloresponse. About 80-96% of proliferating CD4+ or CD8+ clones could not be given a naive or memory phenotype. Siplizumab significantly lowered the cumulative frequency of alloreactive sequences that could be traced to unstimulated CD4+ memory T cells.

CDR1 and CDR2 are read off the germline V gene as KGHSH and LQKENI. Including cysteine and phenylalanine, the CDR3 has 12 amino acids. CDR3 DNA only is kept here, 36 bases in frame from base 1. V lost 5 bases and J lost 4 bases; the stretch between them is 8 bases long. As regards this clone: It has no known antigen specificity. Base qualities are not provided; no much larger clone lies one nucleotide away.

In a few donor pairs, further sequencing was done on unstimulated CD8+ naive, CD4+ memory, CD8+ TEMRA, CD4+ naive and CD8+ effector memory subsets. Sorted unstimulated T cells and proliferating T cells recovered from mixed lymphocyte reactions were subjected to TCRbeta CDR3 sequencing. Fresh whole blood from about ten HLA-typed healthy donors served as the source for isolating PBMCs. Preparation of the library involved the immunoSEQ multiplex PCR assay. Each sample had 90,000 to 100,000 TCR templates assayed by the deep sequencing platform. Genomic DNA extracted from sorted T cells was the material used for TCRbeta CDR3 sequencing. The original methods were these. Clonal analysis of TCRbeta CDR3 data was done in the R programming language. Alloreactive CD4+ and CD8+ clones were defined by comparing unstimulated samples with post-reaction CFSE-low samples. By matching sequences to the repertoires of sorted unstimulated Treg and non-Treg cells, each alloreactive CD4+ clone was assigned a regulatory or non-regulatory origin. In TCRdb, the immuneACCESS table is reduced to in-frame sequences with V and J assigned. These tables do not hold every clone; where another copy was compared, an unresolved V gene accounts for under half, and the others remain unexplained. V, J and clone size derive from that table, while D and trimming were established from the DNA sequence. The sample table holds roughly 50,000 clones, of which approximately 97% were seen once. The ten largest clones represent around 0.6% of the sample.

The receptor was isolated from a human donor in good health. The rearranged chain carries TRBV18 and TRBJ1-2; the D gene is possibly TRBD1, with 6 bases matching. Material for sequencing was naive CD4+ T cells sorted from blood. The sample's cell subset or site, from its label and the paper: unstimulated naive T cells. The CDR3 region reads CASSAGVYGYTF. The DNA reads TGTGCCAGCTCAGCAGGGGTCTATGGCTACACCTTC.